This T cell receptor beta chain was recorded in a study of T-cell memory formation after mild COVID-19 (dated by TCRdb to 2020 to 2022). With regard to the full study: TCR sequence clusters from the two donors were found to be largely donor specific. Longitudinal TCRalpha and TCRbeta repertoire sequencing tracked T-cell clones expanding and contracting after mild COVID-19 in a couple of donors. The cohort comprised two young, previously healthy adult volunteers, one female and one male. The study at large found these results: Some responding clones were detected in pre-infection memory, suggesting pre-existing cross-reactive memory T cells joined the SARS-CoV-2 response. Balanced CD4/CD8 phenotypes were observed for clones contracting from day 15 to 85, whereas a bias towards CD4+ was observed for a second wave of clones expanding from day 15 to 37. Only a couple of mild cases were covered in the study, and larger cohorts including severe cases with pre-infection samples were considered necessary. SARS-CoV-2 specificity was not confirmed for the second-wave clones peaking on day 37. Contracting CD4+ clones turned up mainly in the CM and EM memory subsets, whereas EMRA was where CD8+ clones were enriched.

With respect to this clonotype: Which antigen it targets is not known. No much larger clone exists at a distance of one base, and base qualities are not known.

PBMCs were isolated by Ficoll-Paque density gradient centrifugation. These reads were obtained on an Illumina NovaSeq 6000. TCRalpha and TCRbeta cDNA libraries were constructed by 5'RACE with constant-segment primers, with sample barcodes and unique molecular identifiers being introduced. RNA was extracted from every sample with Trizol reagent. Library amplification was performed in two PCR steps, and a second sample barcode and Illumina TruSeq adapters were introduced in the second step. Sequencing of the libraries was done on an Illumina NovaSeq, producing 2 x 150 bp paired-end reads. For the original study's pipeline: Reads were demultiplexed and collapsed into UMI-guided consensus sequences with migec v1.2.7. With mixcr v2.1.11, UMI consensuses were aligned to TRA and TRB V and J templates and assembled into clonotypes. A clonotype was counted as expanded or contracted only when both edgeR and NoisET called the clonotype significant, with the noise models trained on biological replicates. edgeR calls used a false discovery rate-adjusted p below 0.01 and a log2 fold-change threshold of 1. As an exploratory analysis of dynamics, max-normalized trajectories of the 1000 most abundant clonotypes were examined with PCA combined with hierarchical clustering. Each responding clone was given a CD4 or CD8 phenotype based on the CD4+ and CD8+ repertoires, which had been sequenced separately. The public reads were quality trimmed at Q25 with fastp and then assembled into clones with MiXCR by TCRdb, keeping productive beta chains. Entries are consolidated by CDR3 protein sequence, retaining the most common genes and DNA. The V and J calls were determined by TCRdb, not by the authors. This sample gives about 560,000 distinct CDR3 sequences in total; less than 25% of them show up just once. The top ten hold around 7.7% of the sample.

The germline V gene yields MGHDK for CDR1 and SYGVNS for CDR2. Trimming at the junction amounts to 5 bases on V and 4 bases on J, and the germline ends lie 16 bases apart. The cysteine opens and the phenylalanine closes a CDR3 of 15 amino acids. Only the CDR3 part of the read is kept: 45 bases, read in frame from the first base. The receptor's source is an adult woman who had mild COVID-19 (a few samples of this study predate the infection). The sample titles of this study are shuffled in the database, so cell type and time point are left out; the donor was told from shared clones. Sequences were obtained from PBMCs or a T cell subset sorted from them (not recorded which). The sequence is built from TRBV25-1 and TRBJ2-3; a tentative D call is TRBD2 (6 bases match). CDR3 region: CASSNLVEGADTQYF. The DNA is TGTGCCAGCAGTAATCTAGTGGAGGGCGCAGATACGCAGTATTTT.